The 5 T cell receptor beta chains below were found in one sample sequenced in a study of long-term antiretroviral therapy in people with HIV. They ran version v3.0 of the immunoSEQ assay at survey level. Libraries were prepared by immunoSEQ multiplex PCR; TCRdb keeps only in-frame clonotypes and omits some of them. The sample lists about 18,000 clones, approximately 90% occurring once. This specimen consisted of unsorted PBMCs, obtained 4.2 years after starting antiretroviral therapy. All receptors derive from a man between 45 and 60 years old with HIV.

The chain is built from TRBV29-1 and TRBJ1-2, with a possible D match to TRBD1 (5 bases). Germline values: CDR1 SQVTM, CDR2 ANQGSEA. This CDR3 region has 12 residues. Deletions cut 0 bases from V and 9 bases from J, with 11 bases between. The CDR3 sequence is CSVEDGAVRYTF. The CDR3 nucleotides are TGCAGCGTTGAAGATGGGGCGGTTCGCTACACCTTC.

The chain combines TRBV18 with TRBJ2-3; 8 positions agree with TRBD1. Germline CDR1 is KGHSH and CDR2 is LQKENI. The CDR3 has 17 residues. With 3 bases clipped from V and 0 bases from J, the junction kept 8 bases outside the gene matches. CDR3 DNA sequence: TGTGCCAGCTCACCGATGACAGGGGAATCGAGCACAGATACGCAGTATTTT. It is translated as CASSPMTGESSTDTQYF.

This clone was observed once. The CDR3 DNA sequence: TGTGCCAGTAGTATAGCACAGGGGACTGAAGCTTTCTTT. The encoded protein is CASSIAQGTEAFF. The V gene is TRBV19, the J gene TRBJ1-1; the match to TRBD1 covers 7 bases. The CDR3 has 13 amino acids. J gave up 5 bases and V 1 base, and 1 base lay outside the gene matches. In germline, CDR1 is LNHDA, CDR2 SQIVND (reference sequence).

This clone has more than one count but fewer than ten. The chain links TRBV10-2 to TRBJ2-7; D is perhaps TRBD1 (5 bases). CDR1 WSHSY and CDR2 SAAADI come from the germline V gene. With 6 bases removed from V and 2 bases from J, the gap between germline ends came to 11 bases. The length of the CDR3 is 13 residues. The CDR3 sequence: CASRDRQTYEQYF. The CDR3, as DNA: TGCGCCAGCAGGGACCGACAGACCTACGAGCAGTACTTC.

This rearrangement joins TRBV9 to TRBJ2-3; D possibly corresponds to TRBD2 (6 bases). Trimming took 0 bases from V and 0 from J, leaving 8 bases between them. This CDR3 region has 15 residues. CDR1 and CDR2 from the germline V gene are SGDLS and YYNGEE. CDR3 DNA sequence: TGTGCCAGCAGCGTAGGCGGGGTTAGCACAGATACGCAGTATTTT. Its protein product is CASSVGGVSTDTQYF.